These T cell receptor beta chains were read from a single sample in a study of cytomegalovirus exposure and HLA in healthy donors. The repertoire was sequenced with immunoSEQ multiplex PCR; TCRdb's copy has only in-frame clones and lacks some. Among approximately 74,000 clones listed, about 80% were seen once. Sequencing input: PBMCs. The source is a woman aged 40 to 50 in good health and CMV-seronegative. CDR3s include the opening cysteine and the closing phenylalanine or tryptophan. D genes are given only for firm matches. The listing skips clone size in some rows; elsewhere it reads once, few, many or a size class.

d_gene,j_gene,abundance,v_gene,CDR3nt,CDR3aa
TRBD1,TRBJ1-1,.,TRBV4-1,TGCGCCAGCAGCCAAGGGACGGGACAGGGGACAGAAGCTTTCTTT,CASSQGTGQGTEAFF
TRBD1,TRBJ1-2,.,TRBV14,TGTGCCAGCAGCCTACACAGGGGAGCTAACTATGGCTACACCTTC,CASSLHRGANYGYTF
TRBD1,TRBJ1-2,once,TRBV6-6,TGTGCCAGCAGTGACAGGGGGCGCCGAGGCTACACCTTC,CASSDRGRRGYTF
.,TRBJ1-5,.,TRBV28,TGTGCCAGCATCCTGTCCCAGCAGGATCAGCCCCAGCATTTT,CASILSQQDQPQHF
TRBD1,TRBJ1-4,few,TRBV5-8,TGTGCCAGCAGCGCGGACAGGGTCCGAGAAAAACTGTTTTTT,CASSADRVREKLFF
.,TRBJ1-6,.,TRBV30,TGTGCCTGGAGTGTACAAGGCAGGAATAATTCACCCCTCCACTTT,CAWSVQGRNNSPLHF
TRBD2,TRBJ2-5,once,TRBV7-3,TGTGCCAGCAGCGCCGGACTAGCGGGAGTAGAGACCCAGTACTTC,CASSAGLAGVETQYF
.,TRBJ2-5,few,TRBV7-3,TGTGCCAGCAGCTTAAGCCTGGGCGAGACCCAGTACTTC,CASSLSLGETQYF
TRBD1,TRBJ1-2,.,TRBV6-6,TGTGCCAGCAGCCAGGACAGGGAAAATGGCTACACCTTC,CASSQDRENGYTF
TRBD2,TRBJ2-7,few,TRBV30,TGTGCCTGGAGTAGGGAGGGAGCTCAGGTCCCCTACGAGCAGTACTTC,CAWSREGAQVPYEQYF
TRBD2,TRBJ2-3,few,TRBV6-5,TGTGCCAGCAGTTACGGGACTAGCGGGGGGGGAAAGTATTTT,CASSYGTSGGGKYF
.,TRBJ1-2,once,TRBV5-1,TGCGCCAGCAGCTTGCTAGGGGATTATGGCTACACCTTC,CASSLLGDYGYTF
TRBD1,TRBJ2-7,.,TRBV2,TGTGCCAGCAGTGAAGGGCCAGGGGGCGACGAGCAGTACTTC,CASSEGPGGDEQYF
.,TRBJ1-5,.,TRBV4-1,TGCGCCAGCAGCGATCACGGAAGCACAGGTCAGCCCCAGCATTTT,CASSDHGSTGQPQHF
.,TRBJ2-5,.,TRBV13,TGTGCCAGCAGCAGGGGGGGCAAGCAAGAGACCCAGTACTTC,CASSRGGKQETQYF
TRBD2,TRBJ2-3,.,TRBV2,TGTGCCAGCAGGGATACTAGCGGAGGTATTACAGATACGCAGTATTTT,CASRDTSGGITDTQYF
.,TRBJ2-7,.,TRBV7-6,TGTGCCAGCAGCTCAGCCGCTACCTACGAGCAGTACTTC,CASSSAATYEQYF
TRBD1,TRBJ1-6,.,TRBV27,TGTGCCAGCAGTTTATCCAACCGACAGGGGGCATATAATTCACCCCTCCACTTT,CASSLSNRQGAYNSPLHF
TRBD2,TRBJ2-7,.,TRBV18,TGTGCCAGCTCACCACGCGGGCGGGAGAGCTCCTACGAGCAGTACTTC,CASSPRGRESSYEQYF
.,TRBJ2-1,.,TRBV11-2,TGTGCCAGCAGCTTGGCCCATGGGGGGTCCTACAATGAGCAGTTCTTC,CASSLAHGGSYNEQFF
TRBD1,TRBJ1-2,.,TRBV28,TGTGCCAGCAGGACAGGGGTAAAGTCCTATGGCTACACCTTC,CASRTGVKSYGYTF
.,TRBJ2-1,.,TRBV30,TGTGCCTGGAGTGTTGGGGGCTCGGGGCAGTTCTTC,CAWSVGGSGQFF
TRBD2,TRBJ2-2,.,TRBV4-1,TGCGCCAGCAGCCAAGTGAGCGGGAGGGCCGTGGCCGGGGAGCTGTTTTTT,CASSQVSGRAVAGELFF
.,TRBJ1-2,.,TRBV30,TGTGCCTGGAGTGCCAGGTCCTATGGCTACACCTTC,CAWSARSYGYTF
.,TRBJ1-2,once,TRBV30,TGTGCCTGGAGTGTGGGGGGGCTTGGCTACACCTTC,CAWSVGGLGYTF
.,TRBJ1-2,.,TRBV7-2,TGTGCCAGCACCACAACGAGGGGCTACACCTTC,CASTTTRGYTF
.,TRBJ2-7,.,TRBV21-1,TGTGCCAGCAGCAAAGAGAGGTCCGGATCCTACGAGCAGTACTTC,CASSKERSGSYEQYF
TRBD1,TRBJ2-7,.,TRBV19,TGTGCCAGTAGTTGGGACAGGGGCTACGAGCAGTACTTC,CASSWDRGYEQYF
.,TRBJ1-1,once,TRBV12-1,TGTGCCAGCAGCAAAAACAGGACTATGAACACTGAAGCTTTCTTT,CASSKNRTMNTEAFF
.,TRBJ1-1,once,TRBV6-5,TGTGCCGTAAATCAGGGGACGAACACTGAAGCTTTCTTT,CAVNQGTNTEAFF
.,TRBJ1-1,.,TRBV11-2,TGTGCCAGCAGCTTAGGCCTAGATACTGAAGCTTTCTTT,CASSLGLDTEAFF
.,TRBJ2-3,.,TRBV28,TGTGCCAGTTTAATAGGGGGGGATTTATCGGCAGATACGCAGTATTTT,CASLIGGDLSADTQYF
TRBD2,TRBJ2-1,.,TRBV7-9,TGTGCCATCTCCCGGGGGGGTTACAATGAGCAGTTCTTC,CAISRGGYNEQFF
.,TRBJ2-7,.,TRBV7-6,TGTGCCAGCAGCTTATTGGAAATAACGGGGACCTACGAGCAGTACTTC,CASSLLEITGTYEQYF
.,TRBJ2-2,.,TRBV10-3,TGTGCCATCGGCGACATACCTGACACCGGGGAGCTGTTTTTT,CAIGDIPDTGELFF
.,TRBJ2-1,.,TRBV5-1,TGCGCCAGCAGCTTCCTTGCGGGGGCGAGCAATGAGCAGTTCTTC,CASSFLAGASNEQFF
TRBD2,TRBJ2-1,once,TRBV6-9,TGTGCCAGCAGTACCACCGGGACTAGCGGGGGCGATGAGCAGTTCTTC,CASSTTGTSGGDEQFF
TRBD1,TRBJ1-6,few,TRBV19,TGTGCCAGTAGTATTTCGACAGGGGGCGCCGATAATTCACCCCTCCACTTT,CASSISTGGADNSPLHF
.,TRBJ2-7,.,TRBV30,TGTGCCTGGGGGACTCGCTCCTACGAGCAGTACTTC,CAWGTRSYEQYF
.,TRBJ2-7,.,TRBV28,TGTGCCAGCAGTGGGCCTCAGACCTACGAGCAGTACTTC,CASSGPQTYEQYF
TRBD1,TRBJ2-7,once,TRBV2,TGTGCCAGCAGGGGACAGGGGGTAGGGGAGCAGTACTTC,CASRGQGVGEQYF
.,TRBJ1-6,.,TRBV11-2,TGTGCCAGCAGCTTAGCAGGGTTTGGTAATTCACCCCTCCACTTT,CASSLAGFGNSPLHF
.,TRBJ1-1,.,TRBV27,TGTGCCAGCAGTGCGGGGAGTGGAGCTTTCTTT,CASSAGSGAFF
.,TRBJ2-7,.,TRBV7-2,TGTGCCAGCAGCTTAAGATGGTCGGCCCCAGGGGCGGAGAACTACGAGCAGTACTTC,CASSLRWSAPGAENYEQYF
.,TRBJ2-3,.,TRBV18,TGTGCCAGCTCACCATTTTACGGAGACACAGATACGCAGTATTTT,CASSPFYGDTDTQYF
TRBD2,TRBJ2-1,few,TRBV7-8,TGTGCCAGCAGCGTAGGGACTAGCGGGAGTGGCTATGAGCAGTTCTTC,CASSVGTSGSGYEQFF
TRBD2,TRBJ2-5,.,TRBV7-9,TGTGCCAGCAGCAAAAATATAATTCCCTCGGCGGGAGCAGAGACCCAGTACTTC,CASSKNIIPSAGAETQYF
.,TRBJ2-5,.,TRBV19,TGTGCCAGTAGTATTTCGCACCAGGGAGGACAAGAGACCCAGTACTTC,CASSISHQGGQETQYF
TRBD1,TRBJ2-7,.,TRBV6-5,TGTGCCAGCAGTTCCCAACGACAGGGCTTCTACGAGCAGTACTTC,CASSSQRQGFYEQYF
TRBD1,TRBJ2-1,.,TRBV5-5,TGTGCCAGCAGCCCTAGGGACAGAACCTACAATGAGCAGTTCTTC,CASSPRDRTYNEQFF
TRBD2,TRBJ2-1,once,TRBV5-8,TGTGCCAGCAGAATTACGGGAGGGCCAAATGGGCAGTTCTTC,CASRITGGPNGQFF
.,TRBJ2-7,.,TRBV6-5,TGTGCCAGCAGGCCCCGGGGGGCGGGCTCCTACGAGCAGTACTTC,CASRPRGAGSYEQYF
.,TRBJ1-1,.,TRBV5-1,TGCGCCAGCAGCTTGGATGAGGGCCTGAACACTGAAGCTTTCTTT,CASSLDEGLNTEAFF
TRBD1,TRBJ1-2,.,TRBV5-4,TGTGCCAGCAGCTTGGCAGGGGGTAATGGCTACACCTTC,CASSLAGGNGYTF
TRBD1,TRBJ2-2,.,TRBV4-1,TGCGCCAGCAGCCAAGGCCTTGGACCGACAGGGGCGAACACCGGGGAGCTGTTTTTT,CASSQGLGPTGANTGELFF
.,TRBJ1-5,few,TRBV30,TGTGCCTGGAGTGTCTCGACTGTCTTTCAGCCCCAGCATTTT,CAWSVSTVFQPQHF
TRBD2,TRBJ2-7,.,TRBV4-1,TGCGCCAGCAGCCAAGACCTAGCGGGAGGGCAGGGGCAGTACTTC,CASSQDLAGGQGQYF
TRBD1,TRBJ2-5,few,TRBV7-9,TGTGCCAGCAGCTTCCGGACAGGGCGTGAGACCCAGTACTTC,CASSFRTGRETQYF
TRBD2,TRBJ2-1,.,TRBV10-3,TGTGCCACCTCGGGACTAGCGGACAACAATGAGCAGTTCTTC,CATSGLADNNEQFF